The sequence of this T cell receptor beta chain was determined in a study of blood T cell repertoires in COVID-19 (dated by TCRdb to 2018 to 2020). In the study overall: The collaborator samples originated in the United States, Italy and Spain and spanned the acute and convalescent phases of COVID-19. A de-identified subject ID, COVID-19 status, age in years and sex were almost always included in the sample metadata. The material from the prospective study consisted of cDNA or gDNA derived from T cells, B-cell-depleted T cells, or PBMCs. The repertoires were released in a freely available public database intended as a resource for research on the immune response to SARS-CoV-2. Deeply sampled blood TCRbeta repertoires from subjects exposed to, actively infected with, or recovered from COVID-19 were included in the dataset. Samples came from the ongoing ImmuneRACE study (first 160 participants) plus 1,254 subjects from 6 global collaborators. HLA class I and class II types, where available, came from metadata supplied by the sample provider rather than from assay-based typing. What the study reported, not specific to this receptor: The amount of clinical and demographic metadata varied by source and participant and was provided uncurated.

TCRbeta CDR3 regions were amplified from genomic DNA by means of the immunoSEQ Assay, a bias-controlled multiplex PCR. For the original study's pipeline: Within the assay, amplification of reference gene primers was used to estimate how many nucleated cells each sample contained. To quantify the absolute abundance of each unique TCRbeta CDR3 rearrangement, sequence reads were collapsed and filtered. For each sample, productive Simpson clonality was calculated by taking the square root of Simpson's diversity index across productive rearrangements. TCRdb's version of the immuneACCESS table is confined to in-frame rearrangements and falls short of the full clone set. An unresolved V gene accounts for under half of the shortfall where checked; the remainder is of unknown origin. V, J and clone size reflect that table, while D and trimming were determined from the DNA. The sample includes approximately 92,000 clones, with roughly 85% observed a single time. The leading ten clones occupy about 17% of the sample.

With respect to this clone: It lacks a known antigen. There are no base qualities to consult, and no much larger clone falls within one base.

At one collaborating source in Seattle, patients were enrolled during active infection and were followed longitudinally through the course of disease. Whole blood was collected in K2EDTA tubes by collaborating institutions according to the institutions' own protocols. For TCRbeta analysis, collaborators shipped samples in one of three forms: frozen whole blood, isolated PBMCs, or DNA extracted from either of those sample types. Sample: peripheral blood. The clonotype comes from a woman between 55 and 75 years old with COVID-19, enrolled during active disease.

The CDR3 protein is CASRDGDRNTEAFF. The nucleotides are TGTGCCAGCAGGGACGGGGACAGGAACACTGAAGCTTTCTTT. The V and J segments used are TRBV6-5 and TRBJ1-1, with 7 bases aligning to TRBD1. Trimming leaves V shorter by 6 bases and J shorter by 1 base, with the junction holding 5 bases beyond the gene matches. The germline V gene supplies CDR1 MNHEY and CDR2 SVGAGI. Taken from cysteine to phenylalanine, the CDR3 has 14 residues. The CDR3 DNA has 42 bases and is translated from base 1.